These T cell receptor beta chains were read from a single sample in a study of post-analysis software for immune sequencing data. TCRdb re-called the PCR reads through MiXCR, storing one row per CDR3 protein. The data show roughly 800,000 distinct CDR3 sequences, with more than 45% seen just once and over 4.5% held by the top ten. The sequencing sample was made of blood. These receptors all come from a girl aged 5-17 years with multiple sclerosis. Both conserved end residues are part of each CDR3. A D gene is named only where the DNA matches it firmly. Clone size is stated in some rows and not others, as once, few, many or a class when expanded.

TRBV28	-	TRBJ2-5	TRBD1	TGTGCCAGCGGCCGGGACAGACGACTACTACAAGAGACCCAGTACTTC	CASGRDRRLLQETQYF
TRBV28	-	TRBJ1-1	-	TGTGCCAGCAGTTTCAGGGTTGGGTTAAACACTGAAGCTTTCTTT	CASSFRVGLNTEAFF
TRBV7-9	-	TRBJ1-2	-	TGTGCCAGCAGCTTGGCCGGGCTCACTAACTATGGCTACACCTTC	CASSLAGLTNYGYTF
TRBV2	few	TRBJ1-2	-	TGTGCCAGCAGTGAAACGGCAGGGGATAACTATGGCTACACCTTC	CASSETAGDNYGYTF
TRBV7-9	-	TRBJ2-3	-	TGTGCCAGCAGCCCCCGGGTTGGGGGCACAGATACGCAGTATTTT	CASSPRVGGTDTQYF
TRBV20-1	-	TRBJ2-1	-	TGCAGTGCTAGAAAAGGTAGCTCCTACAATGAGCAGTTCTTC	CSARKGSSYNEQFF
TRBV20-1	few	TRBJ2-7	TRBD2	TGCAGTGCCCCCGGTGATAGCGGGGACAATGAGCAGTACTTC	CSAPGDSGDNEQYF
TRBV12-3/TRBV12-4	few	TRBJ2-7	-	TGTGCCAGCAGCCGACGGCACGAGCAGTACTTC	CASSRRHEQYF
TRBV5-8	few	TRBJ2-7	TRBD1	TGTGCCAGCAGCTCTCGACAGGGATCGGCTAAGTACGAGCAGTACTTC	CASSSRQGSAKYEQYF
TRBV20-1	-	TRBJ1-5	-	TGCAGTGCTAGAAGGCAGAATCAGCCCCAGCATTTT	CSARRQNQPQHF
TRBV10-3	-	TRBJ2-3	TRBD2	TGTGCCATCAAGCGCACTAGCGAACGCACAGATACGCAGTATTTT	CAIKRTSERTDTQYF
TRBV29-1	-	TRBJ2-2	TRBD1	TGCAGCGTTGAAGGGACAGGCGGCAAACCCGGGGAGCTGTTTTTT	CSVEGTGGKPGELFF
TRBV20-1	-	TRBJ2-1	TRBD2	TGCAGTGCTAGAGGTCTAGCGGGAGGGTTTAGTGAGCAGTTCTTC	CSARGLAGGFSEQFF
TRBV2	-	TRBJ2-1	TRBD2	TGTGCCAGCAGAGTTTTCGCGGGAGGGGCTAAGCATGAGCAGTTCTTC	CASRVFAGGAKHEQFF
TRBV30	-	TRBJ2-1	TRBD2	TGTGCCTGGAGTGGGCTAGCGGGCTACAATGAGCAGTTCTTC	CAWSGLAGYNEQFF
TRBV28	-	TRBJ2-1	TRBD2	TGTGCCAGCAGCGGGGGAGGGGAGGCCGGGCAGTTCTTC	CASSGGGEAGQFF
TRBV7-9	few	TRBJ1-2	TRBD1	TGTGCCAGCAGCTTAGCCGGGACAGCCGGCTACACCTTC	CASSLAGTAGYTF
TRBV13	few	TRBJ2-7	TRBD1	TGTGCCAGCAGCTTAGGGACAGGGGGGGCCTACGAGCAGTACTTC	CASSLGTGGAYEQYF